These 25 T cell receptor beta chains share one sample of origin, sequenced in a study of Graves' ophthalmopathy and Graves' hyperthyroidism. Investigators amplified TCR beta CDR3 regions from RNA transcripts. After a first-round RT-PCR with HTBI primers, a second-round multiplex PCR was run. MiXCR, applied by TCRdb to the multiplex PCR reads, yields one record per CDR3 protein. The sample comprises some 1.1 million distinct CDR3 sequences, 35% to 40% of which are singletons, and more than 9.5% rests with the top ten. Sequencing was done on a sample of peripheral blood or thyroid tissue (not recorded which). Source of these receptors: an adult man with Graves' hyperthyroidism.

In its sample, this clonotype was seen a few times. The chain carries TRBV20-1 and TRBJ2-7, with D perhaps matching TRBD1 or TRBD2 (6 bases each). Germline V gives CDR1 DFQATT, CDR2 SNEGSKA (reference sequence). Trimming left V 1 base short and J 4 bases short, with 11 bases between. The CDR3 spans 13 residues. The CDR3 sequence: CSARGGAAYEQYF. The CDR3 DNA follows: TGCAGTGCTAGAGGGGGGGCAGCTTACGAGCAGTACTTC.

With respect to this clonotype: Since no conserved phenylalanine or tryptophan closes the CDR3, a read error is the likely cause. The chain uses TRBV7-8 and TRBJ2-7; possible D gene TRBD2, 6 bases. The CDR3 extends over 14 amino acids. Germline V gene lookup returns CDR1 SGHVS and CDR2 FQNEAQ. CDR3 DNA sequence: TGTGGCAGCAACAATGGCGGGGAAGACTACGAGCAGTACATC. This encodes CGSNNGGEDYEQYI.

The CDR3 sequence is CASSERSGTGTSGRPYEQYF. CDR3 nucleotides: TGTGCCAGCAGCGAAAGGTCCGGTACCGGGACTAGCGGGAGACCCTACGAGCAGTACTTC. The V and J genes are TRBV7-6 and TRBJ2-7; TRBD2 matches at 14 bases. Per the germline V gene, CDR1 is SGHVS and CDR2 is FNYEAQ. V lost 5 bases to trimming and J lost 2 bases; unmatched junction nucleotides: 17. CDR3 length equals 20 residues.

The table lists this clonotype with many counts. V is TRBV19 and J is TRBJ1-1; D uncertain. The V and J ends lost 3 bases and 4 bases respectively, with 9 bases between them. In germline, CDR1 is LNHDA, CDR2 SQIVND (reference sequence). The CDR3 totals 13 residues. This chain's CDR3 is CASSIMGSTEAFF. For the CDR3, the DNA is TGTGCCAGTAGTATCATGGGAAGCACTGAAGCTTTCTTT.

This clonotype was found many times. The gene calls are TRBV20-1 and TRBJ2-7, with 9 bases identical to TRBD1. V trimming: 1 base; J trimming: 4 bases; junction bases outside the gene matches: 5. Per germline, CDR1 DFQATT and CDR2 SNEGSKA (reference sequence). This CDR3 has 14 residues. The CDR3 reads CSARGMTGGYEQYF. CDR3 DNA sequence: TGCAGTGCTAGAGGAATGACAGGGGGATACGAGCAGTACTTC.

This clonotype occurred a few times. The chain joins TRBV7-2 to TRBJ1-1, with 7 bases matching TRBD1. CDR1 and CDR2 (germline): SGHTA, FQGNSA. V lost 5 bases and J lost 0; bases outside the gene matches: 6. CDR3 length equals 15 residues. Here the CDR3 reads CASSPSDRVNTEAFF. DNA of the CDR3: TGTGCCAGCAGCCCTTCCGACAGGGTGAACACTGAAGCTTTCTTT.

This sequence joins TRBV15 and TRBJ1-4; 8 positions match TRBD1. V lost 2 bases to trimming and J lost 7 bases; unmatched junction nucleotides: 3. CDR1 and CDR2 from the germline V gene are LNHNV and YYDKDF (reference sequence). The CDR3 consists of 14 residues. This CDR3 reads CATSRYRGAEKLFF. The CDR3 DNA reads TGTGCCACCAGCAGATACAGGGGGGCTGAAAAACTGTTTTTT.

The genes are TRBV10-3 and TRBJ2-7, with D tentatively TRBD2 (5 bases). Trimming took off 3 bases at V and 6 bases at J, with 9 bases between the two ends. From germline, CDR1 is ENHRY and CDR2 SYGVKD. The length of the CDR3 is 12 residues. CDR3 protein: CAISDREGEQYF. DNA of the CDR3: TGTGCCATCAGTGACCGGGAAGGCGAGCAGTACTTC.

The sample holds many counts of this clonotype. This chain links TRBV12-3 or TRBV12-4 with TRBJ2-5; 9 nucleotides match TRBD2. V was pared by 6 bases and J by 4 bases, with 12 bases of the junction left unmatched. This CDR3 is built from 16 residues. The CDR3 sequence is CASSLSGGGAGETQYF. In DNA, the CDR3 is TGTGCCAGCAGCTTATCCGGCGGGGGGGCCGGAGAGACCCAGTACTTC.

In its sample, this clonotype was seen many times. The chain has TRBV7-3 and TRBJ1-1; the D is unclear. CDR1 and CDR2 from the germline V gene are SGHTA and FQGTGA. Trimming pared 5 bases from V and 2 bases from J, leaving 9 bases between. CDR3 length equals 13 residues. The CDR3 nucleotides read TGTGCCAGCAGCCCCGAGCCTAACACTGAAGCTTTCTTT. It yields the protein CASSPEPNTEAFF.

This clonotype occurred a few times. The chain uses TRBV28 and TRBJ2-5, with unresolved D. The V end was cut by 10 bases, the J end by 0 bases, with 18 bases between. The CDR3 contains 15 residues. The germline V gene encodes CDR1 MDHEN and CDR2 SYDVKM. The CDR3 bases are TGTGCCACCTATTCTGGGCAGTCCAACCAAGAGACCCAGTACTTC. Residues: CATYSGQSNQETQYF.

The rearrangement joins TRBV18 to TRBJ1-2, with D hard to call. V was trimmed by 3 bases and J by 4 bases, leaving 18 bases between them. This CDR3 comprises 16 residues. Germline CDR1 reads KGHSH; CDR2 reads LQKENI. CDR3 DNA: TGTGCCAGCTCACCTCTTGCATCGGTTTCAAGCTATGGCTACACCTTC. This codes for CASSPLASVSSYGYTF.

The chain links TRBV5-1 to TRBJ2-7, with D possibly TRBD1 on 6 matching bases. The CDR3 spans 13 residues. V dropped 6 bases and J dropped 3 bases, with 13 bases sitting between them. Germline V gene data show CDR1 as SGHRS and CDR2 as YFSETQ. The CDR3: CASTGSRGYEQYF. CDR3 bases: TGCGCCAGCACGGGGTCCAGGGGCTACGAGCAGTACTTC. Together with reference TRBV5-1 and TRBJ2-7, the CDR3 gives the full variable domain: KAGVTQTPRYLIKTRGQQVTLSCSPISGHRSVSWYQQTPGQGLQFLFEYFSETQRNKGNFPGRFSGRQFSNSRSEMNVSTLELGDSALYLCASTGSRGYEQYFGPGTRLTVT.

The V and J genes are TRBV14 and TRBJ1-6; possibly TRBD1 for D (6 bases). The CDR3 is made up of 16 amino acids. V lost 6 bases to trimming and J lost 14 bases, with 26 bases between them. Per the germline V gene, CDR1 is SGHDN and CDR2 is FVKESK. CDR3 DNA sequence: TGTGCCAGCAGTCACGATTCCGGGACACCCATCTTCTCCCTCCACTTT. Translated, it gives CASSHDSGTPIFSLHF.

This clonotype has at least ten counts. This chain joins TRBV4-1 and TRBJ1-5; no reliable D call. Trimming pared 1 base from V and 6 bases from J, leaving 7 bases between. CDR1 and CDR2 from the germline V gene are MGHRA and YSYEKL. The CDR3 consists of 13 residues. CDR3 DNA: TGCGCCAGCAGCCAAGTGGGAACTCAGCCCCAGCATTTT. It translates to CASSQVGTQPQHF.

The count of this clonotype is one. V is TRBV7-9 and J is TRBJ2-5, with TRBD2 matching over 13 bases. CDR1 and CDR2 (germline): SEHNR, FQNEAQ (reference sequence). The CDR3 length is 18 residues. Trimming cost V 4 bases and J 1 base; bases outside gene matches: 9. DNA of the CDR3: TGTGCCAGCAGCTGGCAACTAGCGGGGGGGCGACGCCAAGAGACCCAGTACTTC. Translating it yields CASSWQLAGGRRQETQYF.

This clonotype has only a few counts. V gene TRBV20-1 combines with J gene TRBJ2-7; D assignment may be TRBD1 or TRBD2 (6 bases each). With 0 bases removed from V and 2 bases from J, the gap between germline ends came to 14 bases. Germline CDR1 and CDR2: DFQATT and SNEGSKA (reference sequence). The length of the CDR3 is 15 residues. CDR3 sequence: CSAREGYGGPYEQYF. In nucleotides, the CDR3 is TGCAGTGCTAGAGAGGGTTATGGGGGGCCCTACGAGCAGTACTTC.

The chain has TRBV12-3 or TRBV12-4 and TRBJ2-6; D might be TRBD2 (6 bases). The length of the CDR3 is 17 residues. Trimming removed 5 bases at V and 2 bases at J, with 16 bases between. The CDR3 region is CASSPQPGTPGANVLTF. CDR3 bases: TGTGCCAGCAGTCCCCAACCCGGGACTCCTGGGGCCAACGTCCTGACTTTC.

In this sample, this clonotype turned up many times. This chain uses TRBV12-3 or TRBV12-4 with TRBJ2-2, with 8 bases identical to TRBD1. CDR3 length equals 13 residues. Trimming at V came to 6 bases and at J to 6 bases, leaving 3 bases not matched to a gene. Here the CDR3 reads CASSRRGPGELFF. DNA for the CDR3: TGTGCCAGCAGCCGCAGGGGGCCCGGGGAGCTGTTTTTT.

In this sample, this clonotype turned up many times. The chain couples TRBV6-6 to TRBJ2-7; 8 nucleotides agree with TRBD1. CDR3 length: 16 residues. Germline V gives CDR1 MNHNY, CDR2 SVGAGI (reference sequence). Losses at the gene ends were 2 bases for V and 0 bases for J; bases not matched to a gene: 6. The CDR3 region has the DNA TGTGCCAGCAGTTACCCCGGACAGGGCCTCTCCTACGAGCAGTACTTC. Protein product: CASSYPGQGLSYEQYF.

This sequence joins TRBV7-2 and TRBJ1-4, with TRBD1 matching over 9 bases. Trimming removed 5 bases from V and 7 bases from J; junction bases left unmatched: 8. This CDR3 has 15 residues. Germline V gives CDR1 SGHTA, CDR2 FQGNSA. The CDR3 DNA reads as TGTGCCAGCAGCCCCGGGACAGGGTTCGCTGAAAAACTGTTTTTT. Its protein is CASSPGTGFAEKLFF.

This clonotype has ten or more counts. The V gene is TRBV11-2, the J gene TRBJ1-5; no reliable D call. Germline values: CDR1 SGHAT, CDR2 FQNNGV. CDR3 size: 15 residues. The V end lost 3 bases, the J end lost 3 bases, and 12 bases lay between the germline ends. Here the CDR3 DNA reads TGTGCCAGCAGCTTGGGTCTAGGGCTCAATCAGCCCCAGCATTTT. Its protein is CASSLGLGLNQPQHF.

Many counts were recorded for this clonotype. The rearrangement joins TRBV7-6 to TRBJ1-4; D perhaps matches TRBD1 (6 bases). V was trimmed by 5 bases and J by 0 bases, leaving 13 bases between them. CDR3 length: 16 residues. Germline V lookup: CDR1 SGHVS, CDR2 FNYEAQ. The CDR3 nucleotides read TGTGCCAGCAGCCCCCGGACAGCGGCAACTAATGAAAAACTGTTTTTT. Amino acids: CASSPRTAATNEKLFF.

This clonotype occurred a few times. The chain combines TRBV10-3 with TRBJ1-2, with TRBD1 matching 8 bases. Trimming at V came to 10 bases and at J to 7 bases, leaving 11 bases not matched to a gene. Germline loops: CDR1 ENHRY, CDR2 SYGVKD. The CDR3 runs 13 residues. DNA of the CDR3: TGTGCCAGCAGGACGACAGGGGCTGGTGGCTACACCTTC. Its translation: CASRTTGAGGYTF.

This clonotype was found once. Since the CDR3 does not end with the conserved phenylalanine or tryptophan, this likely comes from a read error. No DNA is shown, since the ends of the CDR3 on it are uncertain; the CDR3 is the one TCRdb lists. V is TRBV7-2 and J is TRBJ1-3. Looked up from germline, CDR1 is SGHTA and CDR2 is FQGNSA. Including both end residues, the CDR3 is 10 amino acids long. The CDR3 region is CASSIALAWT.